The 8 T cell receptor beta chains listed next were all sequenced from one sample in a study of blood T cell repertoires in COVID-19 (dated by TCRdb to 2018 to 2020). Receptor libraries were prepared by the immunoSEQ multiplex PCR assay. TCRdb retrieved this table from immuneACCESS and kept in-frame rearrangements only. Not all clones are present; in checked studies, unresolved V genes account for under half, and no reason is known for the remainder. A total of some 320,000 clones appear in this sample, around 90% of them only once. The ten largest clones take up 2.6% of the sample. The specimen was PBMCs or T cells enriched from blood (not recorded which). These receptors were collected from a man aged 60 to 69 who had recovered from COVID-19.

V gene TRBV5-1 combines with J gene TRBJ1-2; 7 nucleotides line up with TRBD1. CDR1 and CDR2 from the germline V gene are SGHRS and YFSETQ. This CDR3 is built from 14 residues. After removal of 2 bases from V and 4 bases from J, the junction contained 5 bases not matched to a gene. The CDR3 sequence is CASSLGRQGYGYTF. CDR3 nucleotide sequence: TGCGCCAGCAGCTTAGGTAGACAGGGCTATGGCTACACCTTC.

The rearrangement uses TRBV5-1 and TRBJ1-6; D is perhaps TRBD1 (5 bases). Between the trimmed V and J ends, which lost 0 bases and 7 bases, there was a span of 5 bases. The CDR3 spans 13 residues. Looked up from germline, CDR1 is SGHRS and CDR2 is YFSETQ. The CDR3 DNA is TGCGCCAGCAGCTTGGGGGGCAATTCACCCCTCCACTTT. Amino acids: CASSLGGNSPLHF.

The J gene is TRBJ1-2, the V gene TRBV10-3, with TRBD1 as a possible D gene (5 bases). CDR3 length: 14 residues. In germline, CDR1 is ENHRY, CDR2 SYGVKD. Trimming took 2 bases from V and 8 from J, leaving 15 bases between them. The CDR3 loop is CAISEGREAYGYTF. CDR3 bases: TGTGCCATCAGTGAGGGCAGGGAGGCATACGGCTACACCTTC.

The V and J genes are TRBV6-2 or TRBV6-3 and TRBJ1-2, with D possibly being TRBD1 (6 bases). Per germline, CDR1 MNHEY and CDR2 SVGEGT. The V gene lost 6 bases and the J gene lost 4 bases, with 18 bases spanning the gap. The CDR3 is made up of 15 amino acids. The CDR3 DNA reads TGTGCCAGCAGCCCCCGGGACACCTATCTCTATGGCTACACCTTC. As protein: CASSPRDTYLYGYTF.

V gene TRBV7-9 combines with J gene TRBJ2-3; 9 nucleotides align to TRBD1. Germline V gives CDR1 SEHNR, CDR2 FQNEAQ (reference sequence). The CDR3 spans 17 residues. J lost 4 bases, V lost 2 bases, and 10 bases had no gene match. CDR3 coding DNA: TGTGCCAGCAGCTTACGGTCTGCGAGACAGGGGGCAGATACGCAGTATTTT. Amino acid sequence: CASSLRSARQGADTQYF.

DNA of the CDR3: TGTGCCAGCAGCCAGAACAGGGGCCCCTTCTACAATGAGCAGTTCTTC. Translated: CASSQNRGPFYNEQFF. The rearrangement uses TRBV4-2 and TRBJ2-1; 7 positions match TRBD1. Germline-derived CDR1 and CDR2 are LGHNA and YNFKEQ. The CDR3 covers 16 residues. Unmatched junction bases numbered 8, after V lost 3 bases and J lost 3 bases.

The rearrangement uses TRBV13 and TRBJ2-5, with D tentatively TRBD1 (6 bases). The CDR3 consists of 16 residues. V was cut by 3 bases and J by 7 bases, with 21 bases left in between. Germline CDR1 is PRHDT and CDR2 is FYEKMQ (reference sequence). DNA for the CDR3: TGTGCCAGCAGCTTCAGGGGTGGTCTTGGTCGTCGGACCCAGTACTTC. Its translation is CASSFRGGLGRRTQYF.

The V and J genes are TRBV4-3 and TRBJ2-2; a possible D gene is TRBD2 (6 bases). CDR1 LGHNA and CDR2 YSLEER come from the germline V gene. The ends were cut back, 0 bases at V and 5 bases at J, with 13 bases in the middle. The CDR3 sequence is 16 residues long. The CDR3 DNA reads as TGCGCCAGCAGCCAAGAATTAGCGGATGGAACCGGGGAGCTGTTTTTT. Translation gives CASSQELADGTGELFF.